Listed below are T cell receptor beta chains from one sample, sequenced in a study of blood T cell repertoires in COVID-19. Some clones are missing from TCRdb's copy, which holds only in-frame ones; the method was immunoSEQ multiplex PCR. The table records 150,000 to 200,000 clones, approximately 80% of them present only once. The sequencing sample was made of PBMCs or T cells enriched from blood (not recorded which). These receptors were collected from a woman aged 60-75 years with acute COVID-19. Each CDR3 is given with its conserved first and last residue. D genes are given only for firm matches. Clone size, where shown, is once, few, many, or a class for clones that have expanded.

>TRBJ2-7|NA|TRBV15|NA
TGTGCCACCAGTGGCAGGGGTTTGTACCACGAGCAGTACTTC
CATSGRGLYHEQYF
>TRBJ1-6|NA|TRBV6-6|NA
TGTGCCAGCAGTTACGACAAGAATTCACCCCTCCACTTT
CASSYDKNSPLHF
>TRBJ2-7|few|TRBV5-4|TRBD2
TGTGCCAGCTATAGAGGGACTAGCGGCTGGTATGGCTCCTACGAGCAGTACTTC
CASYRGTSGWYGSYEQYF
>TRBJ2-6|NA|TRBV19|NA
TGTGCCAGTAGTAATGGGGGGTCGGGGGCCAACGTCCTGACTTTC
CASSNGGSGANVLTF
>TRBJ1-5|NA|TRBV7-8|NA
TGTGCCAGCAGCTTAGCTCTTACGGGAGTCGAGTTGATACTGTTCCCCCAGCATTTT
CASSLALTGVELILFPQHF
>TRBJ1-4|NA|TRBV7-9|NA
TGTGCCAGCAGCTTAGTATACAGGCTAGGGGCTAATGAAAAACTGTTTTTT
CASSLVYRLGANEKLFF
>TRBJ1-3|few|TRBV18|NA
TGTGCCAGCGACAACTCTGGAAACACCATATATTTT
CASDNSGNTIYF
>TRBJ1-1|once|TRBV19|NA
TGTGCCAGTAGTAGGGCGGGGATTGGGGACACTGAAGCTTTCTTT
CASSRAGIGDTEAFF
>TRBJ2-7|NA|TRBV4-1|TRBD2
TGCGCCAGCAGCCCCGCAGGGAGGGCCTACGAGCAGTACTTC
CASSPAGRAYEQYF
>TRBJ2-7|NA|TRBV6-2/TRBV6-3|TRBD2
TGTGCCAGCAGTTGGGGACTAGCCTACGAGCAGTACTTC
CASSWGLAYEQYF
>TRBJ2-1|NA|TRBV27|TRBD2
TGTGCCAGCTCGTTGACTAGCGGTCCCGGGGGACCCCACAATGAGCAGTTCTTC
CASSLTSGPGGPHNEQFF
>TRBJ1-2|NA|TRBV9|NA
TGTGCCAGCAGCACAGACGGATCCGGCTACACCTTC
CASSTDGSGYTF
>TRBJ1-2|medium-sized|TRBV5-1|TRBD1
TGCGCCAGCAGCCCCGGGACAGGGAACTATGGCTACACCTTC
CASSPGTGNYGYTF
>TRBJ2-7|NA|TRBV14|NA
TGTGCCAGCAGCCCTGGCGGGAAAGCGGAGCAGTACTTC
CASSPGGKAEQYF
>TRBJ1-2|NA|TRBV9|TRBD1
TGTGCCAGCAGCCTGCGGACAGGGAATGGCTACACCTTC
CASSLRTGNGYTF
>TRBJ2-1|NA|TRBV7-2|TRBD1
TGTGCCAGCGGGACAGGGGGATCCTACAATGAGCAGTTCTTC
CASGTGGSYNEQFF
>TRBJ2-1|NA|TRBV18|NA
TGTGCCAGCTCCCCCCCCCGCGGCGCCCCCAATGAGCAGTTCTTC
CASSPPRGAPNEQFF
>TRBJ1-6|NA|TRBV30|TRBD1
TGTGCCTGGAGTGCGGGACAGGGTTTTTCACCCCTCCACTTT
CAWSAGQGFSPLHF
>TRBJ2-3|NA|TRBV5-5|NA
TGTGCCAGCAGCTTTCTACAGCCCGACACAGATACGCAGTATTTT
CASSFLQPDTDTQYF
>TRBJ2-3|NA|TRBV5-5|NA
TGTGCCAGCAGCTTGGACATTCCTAGTCTCGTCACAGATACGCAGTATTTT
CASSLDIPSLVTDTQYF
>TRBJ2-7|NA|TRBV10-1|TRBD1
TGCGCCAGCAGTGAACGGGACAGGGTCCCCTACGAGCAGTACTTC
CASSERDRVPYEQYF
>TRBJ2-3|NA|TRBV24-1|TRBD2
TGTGCCACCAGTCCCTCAGGACTAGCGGGAGTAGCCTCAGATACGCAGTATTTT
CATSPSGLAGVASDTQYF
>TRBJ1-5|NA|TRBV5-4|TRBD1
TGTGCCAGCAGCCCGGACAGGGAGCAGCCCCAGCATTTT
CASSPDREQPQHF
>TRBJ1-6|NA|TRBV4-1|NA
TGCGCCAGCAGCCCCGTTGGCCCATCACCCCTCCACTTT
CASSPVGPSPLHF
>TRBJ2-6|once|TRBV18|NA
TGTGCCAGCTCACCCACCCAGGGCAGCTCTGGGGCCAACGTCCTGACTTTC
CASSPTQGSSGANVLTF
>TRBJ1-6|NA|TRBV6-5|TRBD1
TGTGCCACCGCAACCTCGACAGGGGAGAATTCACCCCTCCACTTT
CATATSTGENSPLHF
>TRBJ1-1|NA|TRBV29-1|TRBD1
TGCAGCGTTTGGGACAGGGGCACTGAAGCTTTCTTT
CSVWDRGTEAFF
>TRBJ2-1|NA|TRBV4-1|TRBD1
TGCGCCAGCAGCCAGTCGACAGGGGGAATAAATGAGCAGTTCTTC
CASSQSTGGINEQFF
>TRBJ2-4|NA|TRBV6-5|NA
TGTGCCAGTGGCCCGCTTGAAGCCAAAAACATTCAGTACTTC
CASGPLEAKNIQYF
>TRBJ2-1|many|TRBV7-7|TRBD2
TGTGCCAGCAGCCCAGGGGGGCCGCTAGCGGGAGGCTTCAATGAGCAGTTCTTC
CASSPGGPLAGGFNEQFF
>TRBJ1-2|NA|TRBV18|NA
TGTGCCAGCTCGGCCCCGAACTATGGCTACACCTTC
CASSAPNYGYTF
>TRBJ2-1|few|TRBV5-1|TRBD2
TGCGCCAGCAGCTCGGGACCAGCGGGGGCCAATGAGCAGTTCTTC
CASSSGPAGANEQFF
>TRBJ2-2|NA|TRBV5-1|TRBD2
TGCGCCAGCTCCCGACTAGCGGGAGGTAAGGGAACCGGGGAGCTGTTTTTT
CASSRLAGGKGTGELFF
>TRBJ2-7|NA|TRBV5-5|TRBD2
TGTGCCAGCAGCTGGGGGGGAAGCTCCTACGAGCAGTACTTC
CASSWGGSSYEQYF
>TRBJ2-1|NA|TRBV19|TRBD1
TGTGCCAGTAGTAGGGGACAGGGCATCTACAATGAGCAGTTCTTC
CASSRGQGIYNEQFF
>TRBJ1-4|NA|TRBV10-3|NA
TGTGCCATCAGTGAGTCCCGAGCGGGAGAAAAACTGTTTTTT
CAISESRAGEKLFF
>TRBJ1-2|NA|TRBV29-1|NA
TGCAGTTGGTGGGGGCGGGATGGCTACACCTTC
CSWWGRDGYTF
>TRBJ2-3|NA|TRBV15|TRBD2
TGTGCCACCAGCTCCTTTGGAGCGGGGGGCCATAGGGATACGCAGTATTTT
CATSSFGAGGHRDTQYF
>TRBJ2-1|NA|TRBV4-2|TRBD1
TGTGCCAGCAGCCCCCCGACAGGGGATGAGCAGTTCTTC
CASSPPTGDEQFF
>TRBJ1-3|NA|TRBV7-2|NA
TGTGCCAGCAGCTTTACACAGGGCCCAGGAAACACCATATATTTT
CASSFTQGPGNTIYF
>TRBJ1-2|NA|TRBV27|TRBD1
TGTGCCAGCAGTCCAAGGACAGGGGCTGGCTACACCTTC
CASSPRTGAGYTF
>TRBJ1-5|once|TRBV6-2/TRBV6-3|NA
TGTGCCAGCAGTTTACCCCGCTATAGCAATCAGCCCCAGCATTTT
CASSLPRYSNQPQHF
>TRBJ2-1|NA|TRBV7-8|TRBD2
TGTGCCAGCAGCCTTAGGAGGCTAGCGGGAGGACCGAGCTCCTACAATGAGCAGTTCTTC
CASSLRRLAGGPSSYNEQFF
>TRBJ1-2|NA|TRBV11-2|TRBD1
TGTGCCAGCAGCACCGGACGCGGGGCAGGGGGCTCGTTAAGGGGCTACACCTTC
CASSTGRGAGGSLRGYTF
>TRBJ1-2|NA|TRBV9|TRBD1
TGTGCCAGCAGCGCTGGGGTTCAGGGGGCAGGCTATGGCTACACCTTC
CASSAGVQGAGYGYTF
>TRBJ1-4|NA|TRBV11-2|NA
TGTGCCAGCAGCTTCGGTTCAGGGGTTTTTACTAATGAAAAACTGTTTTTT
CASSFGSGVFTNEKLFF
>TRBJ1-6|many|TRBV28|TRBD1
TGTGCCAGCAGTCGCGGGACAGGGATGTCACCCCTCCACTTT
CASSRGTGMSPLHF
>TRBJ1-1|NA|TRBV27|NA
TGTGCCAGCAGTTTCTGGAAAGGGGCAGCTTTCTTT
CASSFWKGAAFF
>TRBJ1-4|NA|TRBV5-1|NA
TGCGCCAGCAGCCCACAGGCTCCCGGTGAAAAACTGTTTTTT
CASSPQAPGEKLFF